These 5 T cell receptor beta chains were sequenced from one sample in a study of blood T cell repertoires in COVID-19 (dated by TCRdb to about 2020). The library relied on the immunoSEQ multiplex PCR assay. TCRdb stores this immuneACCESS table with in-frame sequences only. Part of the clones is absent; in the studies checked, under half of the shortfall reflects unresolved V genes, and no reason is known for the rest. The sample data list about 250,000 clones, and around 80% of these were observed just once. The ten largest clones take up 4.5% to 7% of the sample. Material: peripheral blood. Receptors originate from a man older than 75 with acute or convalescent COVID-19.

The V gene is TRBV27, the J gene TRBJ2-7, with 10 positions matching TRBD2. In germline, CDR1 is MNHEY, CDR2 SMNVEV (reference sequence). V lost 5 bases, J lost 9 bases, and 7 bases stayed unmatched. The CDR3 has 13 amino acids. The CDR3 spells CASSMGLARAQYF. DNA for the CDR3: TGTGCCAGCAGTATGGGACTAGCGAGGGCGCAGTACTTC.

V and J are TRBV6-5 and TRBJ1-5; 12 positions match TRBD1. The V segment lost 4 bases and the J segment 7 bases; nucleotides outside the gene matches: 8. The CDR3 runs to 16 residues. The germline CDR1 and CDR2 sequences are MNHEY and SVGAGI. The DNA for the CDR3 is TGTGCCAGCAGTTTAGGGACAGGGGGCTCTGGCCAGCCCCAGCATTTT. Its protein product is CASSLGTGGSGQPQHF.

The CDR3 DNA is TGCAGCTCACAGACAGGGGCAGATACGCAGTATTTT. Its translation: CSSQTGADTQYF. V usage is TRBV29-1 and J usage is TRBJ2-3, with TRBD1 matching over 8 bases. The CDR3 length is 12 residues. Per the germline V gene, CDR1 is SQVTM and CDR2 is ANQGSEA. V trimming: 8 bases; J trimming: 4 bases; junction bases outside the gene matches: 5.

This rearrangement joins TRBV2 to TRBJ2-1; the match to TRBD1 covers 8 bases. CDR1 SNHLY and CDR2 FYNNEI come from the germline V gene. This CDR3 is built from 14 residues. J gave up 3 bases and V 7 bases, and 5 bases lay outside the gene matches. CDR3 region: CASTGTGIYNEQFF. Written as DNA, the CDR3 is TGTGCCAGCACCGGGACAGGTATCTACAATGAGCAGTTCTTC.

The chain couples TRBV27 to TRBJ2-7, with D perhaps TRBD1 (6 bases). The CDR3 sequence is 14 residues long. Trimming cost V 3 bases and J 8 bases, with 17 bases left between them. Germline V gives CDR1 MNHEY, CDR2 SMNVEV (reference sequence). CDR3 DNA sequence: TGTGCCAGCAGTTTCCATACACTACAGGGAAAGCAGTACTTC. The encoded protein is CASSFHTLQGKQYF.